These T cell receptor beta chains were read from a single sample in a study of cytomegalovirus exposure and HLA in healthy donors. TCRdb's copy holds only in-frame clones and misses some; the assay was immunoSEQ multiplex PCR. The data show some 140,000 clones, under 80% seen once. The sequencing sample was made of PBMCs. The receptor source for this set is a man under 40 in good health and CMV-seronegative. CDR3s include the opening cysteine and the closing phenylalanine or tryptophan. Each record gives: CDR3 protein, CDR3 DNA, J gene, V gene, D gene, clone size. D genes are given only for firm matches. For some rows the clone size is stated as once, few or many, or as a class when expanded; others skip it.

cdr3_aa: CASMVTRDRENIQYF; cdr3_nt: TGTGCCAGCATGGTCACCCGGGACAGGGAGAACATTCAGTACTTC; j_call: TRBJ2-4; v_call: TRBV6-5; d_call: TRBD1; clone_size: .
cdr3_aa: CAISEVDSSYEQYF; cdr3_nt: TGTGCCATCAGTGAGGTCGACAGTTCCTACGAGCAGTACTTC; j_call: TRBJ2-7; v_call: TRBV10-3; d_call: .; clone_size: .
cdr3_aa: CASSINSGQGSEAFF; cdr3_nt: TGTGCCAGTAGTATCAACTCCGGCCAGGGGTCTGAAGCTTTCTTT; j_call: TRBJ1-1; v_call: TRBV19; d_call: .; clone_size: .
cdr3_aa: CASSPTGTRTYEQYF; cdr3_nt: TGTGCCAGCAGTCCCACCGGGACTAGAACCTACGAGCAGTACTTC; j_call: TRBJ2-7; v_call: TRBV28; d_call: TRBD2; clone_size: .
cdr3_aa: CASRTAPSQGEETQYF; cdr3_nt: TGCGCCAGCAGAACCGCCCCAAGCCAGGGGGAGGAGACCCAGTACTTC; j_call: TRBJ2-5; v_call: TRBV5-1; d_call: TRBD1; clone_size: .
cdr3_aa: CASSLSGATEAFF; cdr3_nt: TGTGCCAGCAGCTTGTCAGGGGCCACTGAAGCTTTCTTT; j_call: TRBJ1-1; v_call: TRBV5-4; d_call: .; clone_size: .
cdr3_aa: CASSDRLAGYNEQFF; cdr3_nt: TGTGCCAGCAGTGATAGGCTAGCGGGGTACAATGAGCAGTTCTTC; j_call: TRBJ2-1; v_call: TRBV6-4; d_call: TRBD2; clone_size: .
cdr3_aa: CASSSFQGTPYGYTF; cdr3_nt: TGTGCCAGCAGTTCTTTCCAGGGGACGCCATATGGCTACACCTTC; j_call: TRBJ1-2; v_call: TRBV6-5; d_call: .; clone_size: .
cdr3_aa: CASSRTTGRSIYEQYF; cdr3_nt: TGCGCCAGCAGCCGGACGACAGGGAGGTCGATCTACGAGCAGTACTTC; j_call: TRBJ2-7; v_call: TRBV5-1; d_call: .; clone_size: .
cdr3_aa: CASSAKPGQLSYEQYF; cdr3_nt: TGTGCCAGCAGCGCAAAGCCGGGACAGCTCTCCTACGAGCAGTACTTC; j_call: TRBJ2-7; v_call: TRBV7-9; d_call: TRBD1; clone_size: .
cdr3_aa: CAISSRTSGGTLSYEQYF; cdr3_nt: TGTGCCATCAGTTCAAGGACTAGCGGGGGGACCCTCTCCTACGAGCAGTACTTC; j_call: TRBJ2-7; v_call: TRBV10-3; d_call: TRBD2; clone_size: .
cdr3_aa: CASSIVGNYGYTF; cdr3_nt: TGTGCCAGTAGCATCGTCGGGAACTATGGCTACACCTTC; j_call: TRBJ1-2; v_call: TRBV19; d_call: .; clone_size: .
cdr3_aa: CASRTGVSYNEQFF; cdr3_nt: TGTGCCAGCAGGACAGGGGTTTCCTACAATGAGCAGTTCTTC; j_call: TRBJ2-1; v_call: TRBV7-2; d_call: TRBD1; clone_size: .
cdr3_aa: CASSPTGTYGYTF; cdr3_nt: TGTGCCAGCAGCCCGACAGGGACCTATGGCTACACCTTC; j_call: TRBJ1-2; v_call: TRBV7-6; d_call: TRBD1; clone_size: .
cdr3_aa: CASSFGLAGGDNEQFF; cdr3_nt: TGTGCCAGCAGCTTTGGACTAGCGGGGGGGGACAATGAGCAGTTCTTC; j_call: TRBJ2-1; v_call: TRBV11-2; d_call: TRBD2; clone_size: .
cdr3_aa: CASCQGLDPEAFF; cdr3_nt: TGTGCCAGTTGCCAGGGGTTGGACCCTGAAGCTTTCTTT; j_call: TRBJ1-1; v_call: TRBV19; d_call: .; clone_size: .
cdr3_aa: CASSYGAGNNNEQFF; cdr3_nt: TGTGCCAGCAGTTACGGAGCGGGGAACAACAATGAGCAGTTCTTC; j_call: TRBJ2-1; v_call: TRBV6-5; d_call: TRBD2; clone_size: once
cdr3_aa: CASSPGAGSYNEQFF; cdr3_nt: TGTGCCAGTAGCCCAGGGGCCGGCTCCTACAATGAGCAGTTCTTC; j_call: TRBJ2-1; v_call: TRBV19; d_call: .; clone_size: .
cdr3_aa: CATSRYRQGARDTQYF; cdr3_nt: TGTGCCACCAGCAGATACCGACAGGGGGCGCGTGATACGCAGTATTTT; j_call: TRBJ2-3; v_call: TRBV15; d_call: TRBD1; clone_size: once
cdr3_aa: CASSLRTRINEQFF; cdr3_nt: TGTGCCAGCAGTTTACGGACAAGGATCAATGAGCAGTTCTTC; j_call: TRBJ2-1; v_call: TRBV27; d_call: .; clone_size: few
cdr3_aa: CASRGGAITQETQYF; cdr3_nt: TGTGCCAGCCGAGGGGGGGCGATCACCCAAGAGACCCAGTACTTC; j_call: TRBJ2-5; v_call: TRBV28; d_call: .; clone_size: .
cdr3_aa: CASSLVAGARYNEQFF; cdr3_nt: TGCGCCAGCAGCTTGGTAGCGGGGGCGCGGTACAATGAGCAGTTCTTC; j_call: TRBJ2-1; v_call: TRBV5-1; d_call: TRBD2; clone_size: once
cdr3_aa: CASSIRTGQADTQYF; cdr3_nt: TGTGCCAGCAGCATTAGGACAGGGCAGGCAGATACGCAGTATTTT; j_call: TRBJ2-3; v_call: TRBV7-2; d_call: TRBD1; clone_size: few
cdr3_aa: CASTLDGTKGETQYF; cdr3_nt: TGTGCCAGCACCTTGGACGGAACCAAGGGGGAGACCCAGTACTTC; j_call: TRBJ2-5; v_call: TRBV2; d_call: .; clone_size: .
cdr3_aa: CASRWTGNTGELFF; cdr3_nt: TGCGCCAGCAGATGGACAGGGAACACCGGGGAGCTGTTTTTT; j_call: TRBJ2-2; v_call: TRBV5-1; d_call: TRBD1; clone_size: once
cdr3_aa: CASSPRTGGSYGYTF; cdr3_nt: TGTGCCAGCAGCCCCCGTACAGGGGGGTCCTATGGCTACACCTTC; j_call: TRBJ1-2; v_call: TRBV4-2; d_call: TRBD1; clone_size: .
cdr3_aa: CASSAGTSGGATDTQYF; cdr3_nt: TGCGCCAGCAGCGCCGGGACTAGCGGGGGGGCCACAGATACGCAGTATTTT; j_call: TRBJ2-3; v_call: TRBV5-1; d_call: TRBD2; clone_size: .
cdr3_aa: CASSLGQGCEAFF; cdr3_nt: TGTGCCAGTAGTCTGGGACAGGGATGCGAAGCTTTCTTT; j_call: TRBJ1-1; v_call: TRBV19; d_call: TRBD1; clone_size: .
cdr3_aa: CASSAQRQDMFGSPLHF; cdr3_nt: TGTGCCAGCAGTGCCCAACGCCAGGACATGTTCGGTTCACCCCTCCACTTT; j_call: TRBJ1-6; v_call: TRBV6-1; d_call: .; clone_size: .
cdr3_aa: CASSLEAGAREQYF; cdr3_nt: TGTGCCAGCAGCTTAGAGGCAGGGGCTCGCGAGCAGTACTTC; j_call: TRBJ2-7; v_call: TRBV7-6; d_call: .; clone_size: .
cdr3_aa: CASQTGVNEKLFF; cdr3_nt: TGTGCCAGTCAGACAGGGGTAAATGAAAAACTGTTTTTT; j_call: TRBJ1-4; v_call: TRBV2; d_call: TRBD1; clone_size: once
cdr3_aa: CASTLGGGQQPQHF; cdr3_nt: TGTGCCAGTACCCTGGGAGGCGGCCAACAGCCCCAGCATTTT; j_call: TRBJ1-5; v_call: TRBV19; d_call: .; clone_size: .
cdr3_aa: CASKQGMSEKLFF; cdr3_nt: TGTGCCAGCAAACAGGGGATGAGTGAAAAACTGTTTTTT; j_call: TRBJ1-4; v_call: TRBV27; d_call: TRBD1; clone_size: .
cdr3_aa: CASSQDPGQGTYEQYF; cdr3_nt: TGCGCCAGCAGCCAAGATCCGGGACAGGGAACCTACGAGCAGTACTTC; j_call: TRBJ2-7; v_call: TRBV4-3; d_call: TRBD1; clone_size: few
cdr3_aa: CASSRQGRGETQYF; cdr3_nt: TGTGCCAGCAGTCGACAGGGACGCGGGGAGACCCAGTACTTC; j_call: TRBJ2-5; v_call: TRBV2; d_call: TRBD1; clone_size: few
cdr3_aa: CASSPTGLSGNTIYF; cdr3_nt: TGTGCCAGCTCACCAACTGGGCTCTCTGGAAACACCATATATTTT; j_call: TRBJ1-3; v_call: TRBV18; d_call: .; clone_size: .
cdr3_aa: CASSTRLAGDTDTQYF; cdr3_nt: TGTGCCAGCAGCACCCGACTAGCGGGGGACACAGATACGCAGTATTTT; j_call: TRBJ2-3; v_call: TRBV7-2; d_call: TRBD2; clone_size: .
cdr3_aa: CASSLGTDIYNEQFF; cdr3_nt: TGTGCCAGCAGCTTAGGGACAGACATCTACAATGAGCAGTTCTTC; j_call: TRBJ2-1; v_call: TRBV7-9; d_call: .; clone_size: few
cdr3_aa: CASSLTGTVLNIQYF; cdr3_nt: TGTGCCAGCAGTTTAACCGGGACAGTCTTAAACATTCAGTACTTC; j_call: TRBJ2-4; v_call: TRBV27; d_call: TRBD1; clone_size: once
cdr3_aa: CASSPRLRDRGTYEQYF; cdr3_nt: TGTGCCAGCTCACCGAGACTCCGGGACAGGGGGACCTACGAGCAGTACTTC; j_call: TRBJ2-7; v_call: TRBV18; d_call: TRBD1; clone_size: .
cdr3_aa: CASSRTGEGAKNIQYF; cdr3_nt: TGTGCCAGCAGCAGGACAGGGGAAGGGGCCAAAAACATTCAGTACTTC; j_call: TRBJ2-4; v_call: TRBV5-6; d_call: TRBD1; clone_size: .
cdr3_aa: CATSRDPGGFTEAFF; cdr3_nt: TGTGCCACCAGCAGAGACCCAGGGGGCTTTACTGAAGCTTTCTTT; j_call: TRBJ1-1; v_call: TRBV15; d_call: TRBD1; clone_size: once
cdr3_aa: CASNLQGSNQPQHF; cdr3_nt: TGTGCCAGCAACCTACAGGGTTCAAATCAGCCCCAGCATTTT; j_call: TRBJ1-5; v_call: TRBV28; d_call: .; clone_size: .
cdr3_aa: CASSLGQTDYEQYF; cdr3_nt: TGTGCCAGCAGCTTAGGACAGACAGACTACGAGCAGTACTTC; j_call: TRBJ2-7; v_call: TRBV11-1; d_call: .; clone_size: .
cdr3_aa: CASSDRQGASETQYF; cdr3_nt: TGTGCCAGTAGTGATCGACAGGGGGCCTCAGAGACCCAGTACTTC; j_call: TRBJ2-5; v_call: TRBV19; d_call: TRBD1; clone_size: .
cdr3_aa: CASSLARRADGDEQYF; cdr3_nt: TGTGCCAGCAGCTTGGCGCGCAGGGCGGATGGGGACGAGCAGTACTTC; j_call: TRBJ2-7; v_call: TRBV21-1; d_call: .; clone_size: few
cdr3_aa: CASSQEEGGEQFF; cdr3_nt: TGCGCCAGCAGCCAAGAGGAGGGCGGAGAGCAGTTCTTC; j_call: TRBJ2-1; v_call: TRBV4-3; d_call: .; clone_size: few
cdr3_aa: CASSPGGPEQYF; cdr3_nt: TGTGCCAGCAGCCCCGGGGGACCCGAGCAGTACTTC; j_call: TRBJ2-7; v_call: TRBV6-6; d_call: .; clone_size: .
cdr3_aa: CASSLDTGSGYTF; cdr3_nt: TGTGCCAGCAGCTTGGACACAGGGAGCGGCTACACCTTC; j_call: TRBJ1-2; v_call: TRBV5-8; d_call: .; clone_size: .
cdr3_aa: CASVGDTYGYTF; cdr3_nt: TGTGCCAGCGTCGGGGACACCTATGGCTACACCTTC; j_call: TRBJ1-2; v_call: TRBV6-5; d_call: .; clone_size: once
cdr3_aa: CAITGGDYGYTF; cdr3_nt: TGTGCCATCACGGGCGGGGACTATGGCTACACCTTC; j_call: TRBJ1-2; v_call: TRBV10-3; d_call: .; clone_size: .